This T cell receptor beta chain was obtained from a study of T cells in Graves' hyperthyroidism and ophthalmopathy. The CDR3 regions of TCR beta were amplified from RNA transcripts. In the first-round RT-PCR of the TCR CDR3, the HTBI primer set was used. A single record per CDR3 protein comes from TCRdb applying MiXCR to the multiplex PCR reads. Here the sample spans some 510,000 distinct CDR3 sequences, roughly 20% being singletons. The CDR3 runs 18 residues. Per the germline V gene, CDR1 is MGHRA and CDR2 is YSYEKL. After removal of 4 bases from V and 2 bases from J, the junction contained 13 bases not matched to a gene. Study results and limitations: Most thyroid clonotypes expanded above 0.001 appeared in blood too.

Patients were excluded for uncontrolled infection, other autoimmune disease, pregnancy or lactation. This clonotype was detected a few times. The antigen is not known. V usage is TRBV4-1 and J usage is TRBJ2-7; TRBD1 aligns across 11 bases. This receptor was identified in a man younger than 35 with Graves' hyperthyroidism. Sequenced sample: blood. CDR3: CASSPRDRGFSATYEQYF. CDR3 DNA: TGCGCCAGCAGCCCCCGGGACAGGGGGTTCTCGGCGACCTACGAGCAGTACTTC.